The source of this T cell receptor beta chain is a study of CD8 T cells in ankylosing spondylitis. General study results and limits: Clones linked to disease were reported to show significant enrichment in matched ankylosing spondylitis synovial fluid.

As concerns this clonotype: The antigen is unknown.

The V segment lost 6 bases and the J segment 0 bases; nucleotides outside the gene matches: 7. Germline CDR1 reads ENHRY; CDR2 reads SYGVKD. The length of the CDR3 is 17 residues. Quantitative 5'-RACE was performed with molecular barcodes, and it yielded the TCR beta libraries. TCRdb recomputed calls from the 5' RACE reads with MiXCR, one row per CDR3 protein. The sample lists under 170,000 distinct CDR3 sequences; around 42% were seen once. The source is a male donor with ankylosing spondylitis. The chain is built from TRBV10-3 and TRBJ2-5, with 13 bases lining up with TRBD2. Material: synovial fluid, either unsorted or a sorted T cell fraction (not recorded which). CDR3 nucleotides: TGTGCCATCAGCACCCCGACTAGCGGGGGGTACCAAGAGACCCAGTACTTC. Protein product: CAISTPTSGGYQETQYF.